The 27 T cell receptor beta chains below come from one sample, sequenced in a study of graft-versus-host responses after intestinal transplantation. The study plated about 200,000 CFSE-labeled responders with about 200,000 irradiated, violet-dye-labeled stimulators. Produced via immunoSEQ multiplex PCR; TCRdb's table is partial and in-frame only. The sample includes approximately 13,000 clones, around 30% of them seen just once. The sample in question was alloreactive CD8+ T cells from a mixed lymphocyte reaction culture, obtained before intestinal transplant. The subset denotes: CFSE-low proliferating T cells sorted from approximately six-day pre-transplant mixed lymphocyte reaction (GvH or HvG direction). All receptors come from a human patient who received an intestinal transplant.

The chain has TRBV5-5 and TRBJ2-1; no clear D gene. CDR3 length equals 12 residues. The ends were cut back, 2 bases at V and 8 bases at J, with 8 bases in the middle. Germline V CDR1 and CDR2: SGHKS, YYEKEE (reference sequence). The CDR3, as DNA: TGTGCCAGCAGCTTCTACGGTGATGAGCAGTTCTTC. It codes for CASSFYGDEQFF.

CDR3 protein: CASSLLGVEQYF. The CDR3 bases are TGTGCCAGCAGTTTGTTGGGAGTCGAGCAGTACTTC. The chain couples TRBV28 to TRBJ2-5, with D possibly being TRBD2 (5 bases). The DNA matches TRBJ2-7 better at its end, which makes the J call doubtful. Germline V gives CDR1 MDHEN, CDR2 SYDVKM. The length of the CDR3 is 12 residues.

This clone is deemed medium-sized. The chain carries TRBV6-5 and TRBJ2-7, with no clear D. The CDR3 consists of 13 residues. Germline assignment: CDR1 MNHEY and CDR2 SVGAGI. Trimming shortened V by 0 bases and J by 4 bases, and 7 bases separated the two germline ends. The chain's CDR3 is CASSYSNSYEQYF. The CDR3 DNA sequence: TGTGCCAGCAGTTACTCGAACTCGTACGAGCAGTACTTC.

This clone was detected only a few times. The chain employs TRBV7-3 and TRBJ1-6; D ambiguous. The CDR3 extends over 14 amino acids. Germline lookup yields CDR1 SGHTA and CDR2 FQGTGA. V dropped 2 bases and J dropped 7 bases, with 9 bases sitting between them. This CDR3 reads CASSLGPKNSPLHF. The CDR3 DNA reads TGTGCCAGCAGCTTAGGCCCGAAAAATTCACCCCTCCACTTT.

This clone has only a few counts. The rearrangement links TRBV7-9 to TRBJ2-3; D is perhaps TRBD2 (6 bases). CDR1 SEHNR and CDR2 FQNEAQ come from the germline V gene (reference sequence). The CDR3 runs to 14 residues. The ends were cut back, 5 bases at V and 8 bases at J, with 17 bases in the middle. The CDR3 sequence: CASSPHSGVRTQYF. The CDR3 coding sequence is TGTGCCAGCAGCCCCCACTCGGGGGTTCGTACGCAGTATTTT. Full variable domain (outside the CDR3, taken from reference TRBV7-9 and TRBJ2-3): DTGVSQNPRHKITKRGQNVTFRCDPISEHNRLYWYRQTLGQGPEFLTYFQNEAQLEKSRLLSDRFSAERPKGSFSTLEIQRTEQGDSAMYLCASSPHSGVRTQYFGPGTRLTVL.

In this sample, this clone turned up a few times. The chain uses TRBV4-1 and TRBJ2-7; TRBD2 might be the D (5 bases). This CDR3 is built from 13 residues. Trimming shortened V by 0 bases and J by 3 bases, and 6 bases separated the two germline ends. Germline V gene data show CDR1 as MGHRA and CDR2 as YSYEKL. The chain's CDR3 is CASSQDRGYEQYF. The DNA for the CDR3 is TGCGCCAGCAGCCAAGATCGGGGCTACGAGCAGTACTTC.

The chain couples TRBV16 to TRBJ2-4; 9 bases are shared with TRBD2. Trimming cost V 4 bases and J 0 bases; bases outside gene matches: 1. From germline, CDR1 is KGHSY and CDR2 FQNENV. The CDR3 runs 15 residues. Here the CDR3 reads CASSRLAVAKNIQYF. CDR3 coding DNA: TGTGCCAGCAGCCGACTAGCGGTAGCCAAAAACATTCAGTACTTC.

This sequence joins TRBV19 and TRBJ1-1; D is undetermined. Trimming took off 3 bases at V and 5 bases at J, with 10 bases between the two ends. CDR1 and CDR2 from the germline V gene are LNHDA and SQIVND (reference sequence). This CDR3 has 13 residues. The CDR3 region is CASSITGSTEAFF. In DNA form, the CDR3 reads TGTGCCAGTAGTATCACGGGGAGTACTGAAGCTTTCTTT.

This clone was counted a single time. The chain recombines TRBV4-3 with TRBJ2-1, with 8 bases that match TRBD2. The CDR3 contains 15 residues. From germline, CDR1 is LGHNA and CDR2 YSLEER. With V trimmed by 0 bases and J by 10 bases, 8 bases remained unmatched. The CDR3 nucleotides read TGCGCCAGCAGCCAAGAAGGCGGGAGGATGGGAGAGCAGTTCTTC. Translated, it gives CASSQEGGRMGEQFF.

In this sample, this clone turned up a few times. The CDR3 nucleotides read TGTGCCAGCAGGCACCGGGGACAGGGTAATTCACCCCTCCACTTT. Its protein product is CASRHRGQGNSPLHF. The V gene is TRBV7-6, the J gene TRBJ1-6; TRBD1 agrees at 9 bases. The V gene end was trimmed by 6 bases and the J gene end by 6 bases; junction bases not matched to a gene: 6. This CDR3 comprises 15 residues. CDR1 and CDR2 from the germline V gene are SGHVS and FNYEAQ. Supplemented by reference TRBV7-6 and TRBJ1-6, the full variable domain reads GAGVSQSPRYKVTKRGQDVALRCDPISGHVSLYWYRQALGQGPEFLTYFNYEAQQDKSGLPNDRFSAERPEGSISTLTIQRTEQRDSAMYRCASRHRGQGNSPLHFGNGTRLTVT.

The genes are TRBV10-3 and TRBJ2-5; 7 positions agree with TRBD1. The CDR3 is 14 residues long. Unmatched junction bases numbered 8, after V lost 4 bases and J lost 6 bases. Germline CDR1 reads ENHRY; CDR2 reads SYGVKD. The CDR3, as DNA: TGTGCCATCAGTGCCCTCAGACAGGGAAAGACCCAGTACTTC. Protein sequence: CAISALRQGKTQYF.

This clone has a handful of counts. The chain joins TRBV28 to TRBJ1-5; D unclear. Germline CDR1 reads MDHEN; CDR2 reads SYDVKM. V was cut by 3 bases and J by 7 bases, with 4 bases left in between. The CDR3 contains 11 residues. This chain's CDR3 is CASSLGQPQHF. The CDR3 DNA reads TGTGCCAGCAGTTTGGGGCAGCCCCAGCATTTT.

This clone has a handful of counts. This chain connects TRBV5-5 to TRBJ2-3, with D uncertain. The ends were cut back, 0 bases at V and 0 bases at J, with 8 bases in the middle. Per germline, CDR1 SGHKS and CDR2 YYEKEE (reference sequence). The length of the CDR3 is 15 residues. In DNA form, the CDR3 reads TGTGCCAGCAGCTTGGGAGTTTCTAGCACAGATACGCAGTATTTT. Translating gives CASSLGVSSTDTQYF.

This chain links TRBV5-5 with TRBJ1-2; no firm D call. The CDR3 contains 15 residues. Germline lookup yields CDR1 SGHKS and CDR2 YYEKEE (reference sequence). V lost 5 bases and J lost 1, with 15 bases in between. The CDR3 spells CASRAGRRFNYGYTF. CDR3 nucleotide sequence: TGTGCCAGCAGGGCAGGACGCCGGTTTAACTATGGCTACACCTTC.

The V gene is TRBV11-2, the J gene TRBJ2-1, with 7 nucleotides matching TRBD1. CDR3 size: 13 residues. V gave up 0 bases and J gave up 10 bases; unmatched junction bases: 3. CDR1 is SGHAT, CDR2 FQNNGV, per germline. The CDR3 region has the DNA TGTGCCAGCAGCTTAGAAGTGACAGGGGAGCAGTTCTTC. The encoded protein is CASSLEVTGEQFF.

This clone was recorded a few times. The chain couples TRBV2 to TRBJ2-7; possibly TRBD2 for D (8 bases). Germline CDR1 reads SNHLY; CDR2 reads FYNNEI. This CDR3 contains 15 residues. V gave up 11 bases and J gave up 3 bases, with 23 bases separating them. CDR3 bases: TGTGCCCTCGACGGGGGGGAGACAGGGCGCTACGAGCAGTACTTC. It is translated as CALDGGETGRYEQYF.

This clone is termed medium-sized (0.01 to 0.1%). The V and J genes are TRBV4-1 and TRBJ1-2; D possibly corresponds to TRBD1 (6 bases). The CDR3 consists of 15 residues. V was cut by 3 bases and J by 2 bases, with 13 bases left in between. CDR1 and CDR2 from the germline V gene are MGHRA and YSYEKL. As DNA, the CDR3 is TGCGCCAGCAGCCAGGAGACAGGTTTCAACTATGGCTACACCTTC. The encoded protein is CASSQETGFNYGYTF.

The chain is built from TRBV7-9 and TRBJ2-7; D tentatively reads TRBD1 or TRBD2 (5 bases each). The CDR3 spans 13 residues. Germline CDR1 SEHNR, CDR2 FQNEAQ (reference sequence). The V end was cut by 0 bases, the J end by 5 bases, with 8 bases between. The CDR3 spells CASSLAPGHEQYF. In nucleotides, the CDR3 is TGTGCCAGCAGCTTAGCGCCGGGGCACGAGCAGTACTTC.

This clone has just a few counts. V and J are TRBV5-6 and TRBJ1-5, with D perhaps matching TRBD1 (6 bases). CDR3 length: 16 residues. The V gene lost 4 bases and the J gene lost 6 bases, with 20 bases spanning the gap. Germline values: CDR1 SGHDT, CDR2 YYEEEE. The CDR3 reads CASSLGWGAQGQPQHF. The CDR3 DNA reads TGTGCCAGCAGCCTGGGGTGGGGGGCGCAGGGTCAGCCCCAGCATTTT.

By share of the sample, this clone is medium-sized. This sequence joins TRBV7-9 and TRBJ1-6; 7 nucleotides match TRBD1. Trimming took 4 bases from V and 6 from J; bases not matched to a gene: 6. From germline, CDR1 is SEHNR and CDR2 FQNEAQ (reference sequence). The CDR3 runs to 15 residues. CDR3 bases: TGTGCCAGCAGCTCAGGACAGGCCTTTAATTCACCCCTCCACTTT. Translating gives CASSSGQAFNSPLHF.

This clone rates as medium-sized. The chain couples TRBV7-9 to TRBJ2-7, with D maybe TRBD2 (6 bases). The CDR3 extends over 14 amino acids. The germline V gene encodes CDR1 SEHNR and CDR2 FQNEAQ (reference sequence). The V and J ends lost 5 bases and 3 bases respectively, with 14 bases between them. CDR3 sequence (DNA): TGTGCCAGCAGCCCAGTGGGCGGGAACTACGAGCAGTACTTC. It encodes CASSPVGGNYEQYF.

The chain combines TRBV4-1 with TRBJ2-7; the D gene could be TRBD1 or TRBD2 (5 bases each). Germline loops: CDR1 MGHRA, CDR2 YSYEKL. V was trimmed by 1 base and J by 0 bases, leaving 10 bases between them. CDR3 length: 15 amino acids. The CDR3 nucleotides are TGCGCCAGCAGCCAAGGGCCGGGGCCCTCCTACGAGCAGTACTTC. Its translation: CASSQGPGPSYEQYF.

The V gene is TRBV4-1, the J gene TRBJ2-4; 13 nucleotides agree with TRBD2. There are 16 residues in the CDR3. From germline, CDR1 is MGHRA and CDR2 YSYEKL. J was trimmed by 3 bases and V by 4 bases; bases with no gene match: 3. Here the CDR3 DNA reads TGCGCCAGCAGCCGGGGACTAGCGGGGCTCAAAAACATTCAGTACTTC. Protein product: CASSRGLAGLKNIQYF.

The chain couples TRBV19 to TRBJ2-7; no clear D. The CDR3 is 14 residues long. Germline CDR1 and CDR2: LNHDA and SQIVND (reference sequence). V was clipped by 0 bases and J by 2 bases, with 8 bases between them. The CDR3 loop is CASSIDGSAYEQYF. The DNA for the CDR3 is TGTGCCAGTAGTATAGACGGCTCCGCCTACGAGCAGTACTTC.

This clone was found a few times. CDR3 sequence: CASSLGGLSYNEQFF. The CDR3 DNA follows: TGTGCCAGCAGTTTAGGGGGTCTCTCCTACAATGAGCAGTTCTTC. The chain couples TRBV28 to TRBJ2-1; D could derive from TRBD1 or TRBD2 (5 bases each). The CDR3 is made up of 15 amino acids. Looked up from germline, CDR1 is MDHEN and CDR2 is SYDVKM. The V gene lost 2 bases and the J gene lost 0 bases, with 8 bases spanning the gap.

About this clone: A much larger clone lies a single base off, so this may be a read error. The sample holds other DNA sequences that translate to the same CDR3. CDR3 protein: CASSLESAYEQYF. In DNA, the CDR3 is TGCGCCAGCAGCCTGGAGTCAGCCTACGAGCAGTACTTC. V is TRBV5-1 and J is TRBJ2-7, with D unclear. V lost 4 bases and J lost 2, with 10 bases in between. This CDR3 contains 13 residues. CDR1 and CDR2 (germline): SGHRS, YFSETQ.

As concerns this clone: Possible read error: a much larger clone is one base away. Other nucleotide sequences from this sample produce the same CDR3. J is TRBJ2-7 and V is TRBV28, with 7 nucleotides matching TRBD2. V shed 5 bases and J 3 bases; nucleotides not matched to a gene: 7. Germline V CDR1 and CDR2: MDHEN, SYDVKM. The CDR3 covers 14 residues. The CDR3: CASSGLGGIYEQYF. The CDR3 nucleotides are TGTGCCAGCAGTGGGTTGGGGGGGATCTACGAGCAGTACTTC.